This T cell receptor (beta chain) derives from a study of neoadjuvant nivolumab and ipilimumab in lung cancer. Germline V CDR1 and CDR2: GTSNPN, SVGIG (reference sequence). There are 13 residues in the CDR3. Profiled with immunoSEQ multiplex PCR; TCRdb holds only in-frame clones, not every one. The sample lists 25,000 to 30,000 clones; around four fifths were seen once. Of note for this clone: Its specificity is unknown. One junction end does not reproduce the germline sequence, and a read error may be involved.

Broader study findings: TCR richness and clonality were higher in tumors than adjacent uninvolved lung. Blood richness before therapy tracked richness in tumors resected after neoadjuvant therapy.

The source of this sequence is an adult with non-small cell lung cancer. The chain is built from TRBV30 and TRBJ1-3; D is undetermined. The material sequenced was tumor tissue, taken after neoadjuvant nivolumab, alone or with ipilimumab, at or shortly before surgery. The CDR3 here is CARSVVFGNTIYF. The CDR3 DNA reads TGTGCCCGGAGTGTGGTTTTTGGAAACACCATATATTTT.